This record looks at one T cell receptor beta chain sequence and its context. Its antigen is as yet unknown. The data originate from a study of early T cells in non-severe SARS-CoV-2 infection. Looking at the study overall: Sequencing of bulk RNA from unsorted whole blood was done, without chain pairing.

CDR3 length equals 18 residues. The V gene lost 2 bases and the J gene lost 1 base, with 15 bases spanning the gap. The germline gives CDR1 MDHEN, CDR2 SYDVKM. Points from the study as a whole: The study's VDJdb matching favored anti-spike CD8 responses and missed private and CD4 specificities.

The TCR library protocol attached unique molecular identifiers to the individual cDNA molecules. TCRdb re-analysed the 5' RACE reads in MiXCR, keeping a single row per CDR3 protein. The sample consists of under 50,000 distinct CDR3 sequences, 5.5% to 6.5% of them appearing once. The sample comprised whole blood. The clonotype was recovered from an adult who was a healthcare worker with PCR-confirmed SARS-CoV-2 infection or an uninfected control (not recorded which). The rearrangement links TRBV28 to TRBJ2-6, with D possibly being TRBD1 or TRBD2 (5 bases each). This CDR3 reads CASSLGGPFLSGANVLTF. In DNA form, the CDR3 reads TGTGCCAGCAGTTTAGGGGGTCCTTTTCTTTCTGGGGCCAACGTCCTGACTTTC. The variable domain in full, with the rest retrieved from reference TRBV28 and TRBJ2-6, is DVKVTQSSRYLVKRTGEKVFLECVQDMDHENMFWYRQDPGLGLRLIYFSYDVKMKEKGDIPEGYSVSREKKERFSLILESASTNQTSMYLCASSLGGPFLSGANVLTFGAGSRLTVL.